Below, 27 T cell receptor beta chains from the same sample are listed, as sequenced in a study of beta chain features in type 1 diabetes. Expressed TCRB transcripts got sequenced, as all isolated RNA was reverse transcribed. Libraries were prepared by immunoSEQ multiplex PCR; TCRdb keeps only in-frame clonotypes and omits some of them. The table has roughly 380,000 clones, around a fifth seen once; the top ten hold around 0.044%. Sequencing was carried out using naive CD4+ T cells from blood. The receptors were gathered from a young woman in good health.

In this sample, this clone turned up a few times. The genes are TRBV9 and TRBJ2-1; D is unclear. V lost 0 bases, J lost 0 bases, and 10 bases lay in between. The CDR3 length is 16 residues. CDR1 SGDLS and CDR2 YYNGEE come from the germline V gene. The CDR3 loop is CASSVDGRGSYNEQFF. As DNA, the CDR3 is TGTGCCAGCAGCGTAGATGGCCGAGGCTCCTACAATGAGCAGTTCTTC.

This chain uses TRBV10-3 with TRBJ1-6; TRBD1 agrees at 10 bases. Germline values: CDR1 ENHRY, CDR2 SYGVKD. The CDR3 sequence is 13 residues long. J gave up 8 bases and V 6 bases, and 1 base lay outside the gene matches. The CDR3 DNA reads TGTGCCATCAGAGGACAGGGGGATTCACCCCTCCACTTT. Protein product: CAIRGQGDSPLHF.

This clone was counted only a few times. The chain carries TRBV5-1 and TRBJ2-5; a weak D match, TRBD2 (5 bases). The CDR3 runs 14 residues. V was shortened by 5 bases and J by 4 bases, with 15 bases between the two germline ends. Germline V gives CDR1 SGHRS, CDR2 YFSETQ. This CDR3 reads CASRVAPRGETQYF. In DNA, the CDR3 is TGCGCCAGCAGGGTCGCGCCACGGGGAGAGACCCAGTACTTC.

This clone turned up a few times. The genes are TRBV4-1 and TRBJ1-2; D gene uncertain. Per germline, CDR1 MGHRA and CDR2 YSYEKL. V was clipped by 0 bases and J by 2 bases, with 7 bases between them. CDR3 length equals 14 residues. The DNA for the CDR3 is TGCGCCAGCAGCCAAGATGGGCAGAACTATGGCTACACCTTC. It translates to CASSQDGQNYGYTF.

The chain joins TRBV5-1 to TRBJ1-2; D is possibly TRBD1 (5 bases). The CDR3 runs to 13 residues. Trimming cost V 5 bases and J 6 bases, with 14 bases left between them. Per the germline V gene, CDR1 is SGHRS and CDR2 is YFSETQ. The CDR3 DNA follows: TGCGCCAGCAGTCTCGGCGAAGGGGATGGCTACACCTTC. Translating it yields CASSLGEGDGYTF.

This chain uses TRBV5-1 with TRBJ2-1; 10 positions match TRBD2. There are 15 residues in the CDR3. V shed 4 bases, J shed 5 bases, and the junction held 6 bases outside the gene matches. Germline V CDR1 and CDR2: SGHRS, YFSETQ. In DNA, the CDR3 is TGCGCCAGCAGCCTTGCTAGCGGGGGAAACAATGAGCAGTTCTTC. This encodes CASSLASGGNNEQFF.

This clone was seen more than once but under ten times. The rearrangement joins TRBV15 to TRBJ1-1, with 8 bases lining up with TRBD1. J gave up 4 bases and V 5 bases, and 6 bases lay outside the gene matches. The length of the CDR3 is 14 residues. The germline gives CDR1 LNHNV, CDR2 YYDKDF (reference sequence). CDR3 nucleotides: TGTGCCACCAGCCCTGACAGGGGAAGCACTGAAGCTTTCTTT. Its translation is CATSPDRGSTEAFF.

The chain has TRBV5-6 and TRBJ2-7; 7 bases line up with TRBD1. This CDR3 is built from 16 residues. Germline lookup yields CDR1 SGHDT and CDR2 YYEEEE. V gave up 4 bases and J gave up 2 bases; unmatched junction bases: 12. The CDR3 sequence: CASSPTLDRSTYEQYF. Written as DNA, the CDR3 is TGTGCCAGCAGCCCCACCTTGGACAGGTCGACCTACGAGCAGTACTTC. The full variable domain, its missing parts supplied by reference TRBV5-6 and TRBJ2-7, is DAGVTQSPTHLIKTRGQQVTLRCSPKSGHDTVSWYQQALGQGPQFIFQYYEEEERQRGNFPDRFSGHQFPNYSSELNVNALLLGDSALYLCASSPTLDRSTYEQYFGPGTRLTVT.

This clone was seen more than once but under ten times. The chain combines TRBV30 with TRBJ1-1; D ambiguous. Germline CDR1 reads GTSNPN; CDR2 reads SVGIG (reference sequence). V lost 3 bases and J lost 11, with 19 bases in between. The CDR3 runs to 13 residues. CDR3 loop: CAWRLPARRWAFF. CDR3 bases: TGTGCCTGGAGGCTGCCAGCCCGGAGGTGGGCTTTCTTT.

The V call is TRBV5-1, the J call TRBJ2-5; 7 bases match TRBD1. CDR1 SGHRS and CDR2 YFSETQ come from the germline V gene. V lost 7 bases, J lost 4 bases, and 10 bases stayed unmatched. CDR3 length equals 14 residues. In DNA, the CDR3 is TGCGCCAGCGAGGACCGGGACAGAAGAGAGACCCAGTACTTC. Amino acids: CASEDRDRRETQYF.

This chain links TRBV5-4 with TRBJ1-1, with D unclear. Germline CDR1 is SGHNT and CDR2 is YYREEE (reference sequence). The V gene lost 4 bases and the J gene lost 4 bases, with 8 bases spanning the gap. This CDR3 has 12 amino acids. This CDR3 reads CASSRGFTEAFF. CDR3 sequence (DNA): TGTGCCAGCAGCCGAGGGTTCACTGAAGCTTTCTTT.

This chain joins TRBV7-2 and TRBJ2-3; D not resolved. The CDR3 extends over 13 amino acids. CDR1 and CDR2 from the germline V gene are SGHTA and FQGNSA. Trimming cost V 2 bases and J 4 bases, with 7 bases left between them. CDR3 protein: CASSLFTADTQYF. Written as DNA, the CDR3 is TGTGCCAGCAGCTTATTCACGGCAGATACGCAGTATTTT.

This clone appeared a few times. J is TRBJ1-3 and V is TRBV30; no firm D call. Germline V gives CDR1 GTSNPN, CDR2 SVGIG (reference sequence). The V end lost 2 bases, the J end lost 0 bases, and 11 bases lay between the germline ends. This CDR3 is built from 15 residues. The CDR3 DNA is TGTGCCTGGAGTCAAAAACAGAGCTCTGGAAACACCATATATTTT. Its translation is CAWSQKQSSGNTIYF. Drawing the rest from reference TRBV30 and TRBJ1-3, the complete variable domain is SQTIHQWPATLVQPVGSPLSLECTVEGTSNPNLYWYRQAAGRGLQLLFYSVGIGQISSEVPQNLSASRPQDRQFILSSKKLLLSDSGFYLCAWSQKQSSGNTIYFGEGSWLTVV.

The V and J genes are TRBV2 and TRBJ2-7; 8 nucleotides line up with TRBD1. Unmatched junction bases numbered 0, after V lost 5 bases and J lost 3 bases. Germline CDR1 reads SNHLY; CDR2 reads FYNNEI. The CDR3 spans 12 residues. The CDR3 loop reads CASSTGGYEQYF. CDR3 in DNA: TGTGCCAGCAGTACAGGGGGCTACGAGCAGTACTTC.

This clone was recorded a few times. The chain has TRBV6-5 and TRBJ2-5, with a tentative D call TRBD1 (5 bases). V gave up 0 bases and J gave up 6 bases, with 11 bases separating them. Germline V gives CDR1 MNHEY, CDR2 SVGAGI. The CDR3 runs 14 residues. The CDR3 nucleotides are TGTGCCAGCAGTTACTCCGACAGTTCACAGACCCAGTACTTC. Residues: CASSYSDSSQTQYF.

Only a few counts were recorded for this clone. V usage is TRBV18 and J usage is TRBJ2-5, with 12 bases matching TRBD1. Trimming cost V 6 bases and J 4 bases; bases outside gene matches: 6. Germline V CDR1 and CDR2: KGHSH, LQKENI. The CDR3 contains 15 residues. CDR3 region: CASSPGTGGRETQYF. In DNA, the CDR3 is TGTGCCAGCTCCCCCGGGACAGGGGGCAGAGAGACCCAGTACTTC.

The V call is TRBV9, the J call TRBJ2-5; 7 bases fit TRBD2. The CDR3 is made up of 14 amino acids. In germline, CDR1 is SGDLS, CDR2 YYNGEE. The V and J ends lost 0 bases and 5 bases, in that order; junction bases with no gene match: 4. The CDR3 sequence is CASSVAHGRETQYF. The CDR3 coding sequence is TGTGCCAGCAGCGTAGCGCACGGGAGGGAGACCCAGTACTTC.

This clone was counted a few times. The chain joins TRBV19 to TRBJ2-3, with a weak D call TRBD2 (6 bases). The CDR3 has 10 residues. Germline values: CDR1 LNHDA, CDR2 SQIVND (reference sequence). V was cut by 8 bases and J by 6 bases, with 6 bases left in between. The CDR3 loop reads CASGRDTQYF. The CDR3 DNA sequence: TGTGCCAGTGGGAGGGATACGCAGTATTTT.

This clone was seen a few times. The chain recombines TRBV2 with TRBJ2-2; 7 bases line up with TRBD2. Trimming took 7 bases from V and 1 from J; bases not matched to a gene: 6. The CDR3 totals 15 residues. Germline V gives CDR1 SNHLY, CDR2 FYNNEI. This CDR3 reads CASKVVAGNTGELFF. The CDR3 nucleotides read TGTGCCAGCAAGGTGGTAGCGGGGAACACCGGGGAGCTGTTTTTT.

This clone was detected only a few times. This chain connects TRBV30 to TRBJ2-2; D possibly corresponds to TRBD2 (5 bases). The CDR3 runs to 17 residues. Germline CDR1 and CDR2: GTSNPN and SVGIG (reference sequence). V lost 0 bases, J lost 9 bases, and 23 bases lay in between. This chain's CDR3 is CAWSVLRVLWTRWELFF. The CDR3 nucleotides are TGTGCCTGGAGTGTACTTAGGGTTTTATGGACTCGCTGGGAGCTGTTTTTT. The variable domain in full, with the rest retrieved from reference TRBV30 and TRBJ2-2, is SQTIHQWPATLVQPVGSPLSLECTVEGTSNPNLYWYRQAAGRGLQLLFYSVGIGQISSEVPQNLSASRPQDRQFILSSKKLLLSDSGFYLCAWSVLRVLWTRWELFFGEGSRLTVL.

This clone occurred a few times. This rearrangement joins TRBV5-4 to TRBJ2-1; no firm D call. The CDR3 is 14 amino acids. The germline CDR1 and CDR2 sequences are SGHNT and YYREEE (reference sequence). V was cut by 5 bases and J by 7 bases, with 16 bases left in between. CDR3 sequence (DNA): TGTGCCAGCAGAAGAGACCTATTGAGGAATGAGCAGTTCTTC. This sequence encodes CASRRDLLRNEQFF.

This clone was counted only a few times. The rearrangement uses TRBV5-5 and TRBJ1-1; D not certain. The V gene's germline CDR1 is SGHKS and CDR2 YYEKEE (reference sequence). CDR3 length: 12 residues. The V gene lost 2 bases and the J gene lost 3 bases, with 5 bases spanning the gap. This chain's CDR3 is CASSFSDTEAFF. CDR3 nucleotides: TGTGCCAGCAGCTTTTCGGACACTGAAGCTTTCTTT. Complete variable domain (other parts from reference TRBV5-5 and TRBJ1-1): DAGVTQSPTHLIKTRGQQVTLRCSPISGHKSVSWYQQVLGQGPQFIFQYYEKEERGRGNFPDRFSARQFPNYSSELNVNALLLGDSALYLCASSFSDTEAFFGQGTRLTVV.

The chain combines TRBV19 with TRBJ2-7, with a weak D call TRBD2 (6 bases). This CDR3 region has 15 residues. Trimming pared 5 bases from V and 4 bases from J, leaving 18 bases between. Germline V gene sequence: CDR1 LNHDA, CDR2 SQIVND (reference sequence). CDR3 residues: CASSRPGLGLYEQYF. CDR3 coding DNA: TGTGCCAGTAGTCGTCCGGGACTTGGGCTATACGAGCAGTACTTC.

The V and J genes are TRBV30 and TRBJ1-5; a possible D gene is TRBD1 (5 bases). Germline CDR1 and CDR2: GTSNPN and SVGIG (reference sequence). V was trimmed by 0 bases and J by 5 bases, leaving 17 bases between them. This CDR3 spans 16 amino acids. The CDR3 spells CAWSVLGRRGDQPQHF. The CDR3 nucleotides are TGTGCCTGGAGTGTTCTGGGACGGCGGGGCGATCAGCCCCAGCATTTT.

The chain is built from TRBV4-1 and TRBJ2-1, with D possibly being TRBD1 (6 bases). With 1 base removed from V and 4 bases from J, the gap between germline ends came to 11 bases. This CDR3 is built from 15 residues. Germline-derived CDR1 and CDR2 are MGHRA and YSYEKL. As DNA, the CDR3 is TGCGCCAGCAGCCAAGCCGGGACACCTTACAATGAGCAGTTCTTC. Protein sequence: CASSQAGTPYNEQFF.

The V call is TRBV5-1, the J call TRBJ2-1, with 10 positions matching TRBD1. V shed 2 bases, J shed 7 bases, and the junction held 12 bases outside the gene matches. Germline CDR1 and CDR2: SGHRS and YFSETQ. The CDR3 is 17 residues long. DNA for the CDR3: TGCGCCAGCAGCTTACTACTACGGGACAGGGGTAGGAATGAGCAGTTCTTC. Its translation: CASSLLLRDRGRNEQFF. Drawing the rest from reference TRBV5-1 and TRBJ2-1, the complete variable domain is KAGVTQTPRYLIKTRGQQVTLSCSPISGHRSVSWYQQTPGQGLQFLFEYFSETQRNKGNFPGRFSGRQFSNSRSEMNVSTLELGDSALYLCASSLLLRDRGRNEQFFGPGTRLTVL.

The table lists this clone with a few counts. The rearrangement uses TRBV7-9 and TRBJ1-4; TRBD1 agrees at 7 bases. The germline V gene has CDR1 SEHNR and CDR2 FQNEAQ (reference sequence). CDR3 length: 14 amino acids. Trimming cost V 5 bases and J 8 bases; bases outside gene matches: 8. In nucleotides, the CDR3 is TGTGCCAGCAGCCTGACAGGGCGAGGGGAAAAACTGTTTTTT. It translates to CASSLTGRGEKLFF.